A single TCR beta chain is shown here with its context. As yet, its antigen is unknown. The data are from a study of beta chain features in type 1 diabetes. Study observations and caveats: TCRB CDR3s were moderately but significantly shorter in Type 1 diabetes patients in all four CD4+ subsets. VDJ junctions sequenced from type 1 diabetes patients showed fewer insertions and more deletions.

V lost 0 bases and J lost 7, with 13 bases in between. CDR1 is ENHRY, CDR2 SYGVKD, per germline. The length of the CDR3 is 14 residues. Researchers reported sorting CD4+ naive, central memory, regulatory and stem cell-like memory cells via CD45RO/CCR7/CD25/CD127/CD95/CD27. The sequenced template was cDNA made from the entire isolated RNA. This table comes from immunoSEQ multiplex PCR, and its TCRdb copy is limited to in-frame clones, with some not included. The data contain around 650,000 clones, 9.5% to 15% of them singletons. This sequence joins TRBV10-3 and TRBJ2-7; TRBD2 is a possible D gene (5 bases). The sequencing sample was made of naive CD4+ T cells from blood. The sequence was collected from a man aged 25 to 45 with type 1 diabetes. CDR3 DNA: TGTGCCATCAGTGAGTCTGAGGGATCAGAAGAGCAGTACTTC. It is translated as CAISESEGSEEQYF.